Here is one TCR beta chain with its context. Its target is not known. Germline CDR1 MNHNS, CDR2 SASEGT. The CDR3 loop spans 14 amino acids. With 4 bases removed from V and 6 bases from J, the gap between germline ends came to 15 bases. Blood CD4+ CD25-low CD127-high conventional T cells supplied the genomic DNA template. Libraries were prepared by immunoSEQ multiplex PCR; TCRdb keeps only in-frame clonotypes and omits some of them. This sample has fewer than 40,000 clones, with about 76% found just once. The data originate from a study of regulatory and conventional T cells in RAG deficiency. Study findings and constraints: Shannon entropy fell and Simpson indices rose in RAG-deficient patients.

In addition, the sample was reused for a study of regulatory T cells. As that report states: The primer mix had 52 TRBV and 13 TRBJ primers. Patient repertoires had restricted TRB V-J pairs and skewed V and J usage, most in Tregs.

This receptor was identified in a human donor in good health. The V call is TRBV6-1, the J call TRBJ1-2; D is perhaps TRBD1 (5 bases). Sequencing used CD4+ effector T cells sorted from blood. CDR3 loop: CASSGSGPPDGYTF. In nucleotides, the CDR3 is TGTGCCAGCAGTGGTTCGGGGCCCCCCGATGGCTACACCTTC.